This entry lists 13 T cell receptor beta chains sequenced from one sample in a study of blood T cells in healthy people across ages. Alongside a J-beta primer mix, a sample-barcoded 5' primer served in a second PCR lasting 7 to 11 cycles. TCRdb reanalysed the 5' RACE reads using MiXCR and keeps one entry per CDR3 protein. The data show 600,000 to 850,000 distinct CDR3 sequences, more than 40% seen once. Sequenced material: blood. Source of these receptors: a woman in her sixties in good health.

This clonotype was counted a few times. The chain links TRBV29-1 to TRBJ1-3; D remains unclear. The V and J ends lost 0 bases and 2 bases respectively, with 11 bases between them. The germline CDR1 and CDR2 sequences are SQVTM and ANQGSEA. The CDR3 length is 15 residues. The CDR3 here is CSVEDRGRAGNTIYF. Here the CDR3 DNA reads TGCAGCGTTGAAGATCGAGGGAGGGCTGGAAACACCATATATTTT. The full variable domain, rest sourced from reference TRBV29-1 and TRBJ1-3, is SAVISQKPSRDICQRGTSLTIQCQVDSQVTMMFWYRQQPGQSLTLIATANQGSEATYESGFVIDKFPISRPNLTFSTLTVSNMSPEDSSIYLCSVEDRGRAGNTIYFGEGSWLTVV.

Only a few counts were recorded for this clonotype. The chain links TRBV6-2 or TRBV6-3 to TRBJ2-3, with no clear D. CDR1 and CDR2 (germline): MNHEY, SVGEGT. The germline V and J ends were trimmed by 4 bases and 4 bases, with 12 bases remaining between them. CDR3 length: 14 amino acids. CDR3 coding DNA: TGTGCCAGCAGTTTGGTAGAGCCCTCAGATACGCAGTATTTT. This encodes CASSLVEPSDTQYF.

This chain joins TRBV9 and TRBJ2-7; 11 bases are shared with TRBD2. The better agreement between TRBJ2-5 and the DNA end casts doubt on the J call. Germline V gene lookup returns CDR1 SGDLS and CDR2 YYNGEE. The CDR3 loop spans 17 amino acids. CDR3 bases: TGTGCCAGCAGCCCCCGGGCTAGCGGGGGGCCGGATGGGACCCAGTACTTC. This gives the protein CASSPRASGGPDGTQYF.

This chain's CDR3 is CASARLEGKYTEAFF. In DNA, the CDR3 is TGTGCCAGCGCCCGACTTGAGGGGAAATATACTGAAGCTTTCTTT. The chain uses TRBV9 and TRBJ1-1; weak D call: TRBD1 (5 bases). The CDR3 consists of 15 residues. Germline V lookup: CDR1 SGDLS, CDR2 YYNGEE. V was pared by 7 bases and J by 5 bases, with 21 bases between.

This clonotype has a handful of counts. The V gene is TRBV28, the J gene TRBJ2-7; 7 nucleotides line up with TRBD1. CDR3 length equals 16 residues. V dropped 5 bases and J dropped 0; count of bases not matched to a gene: 10. Per germline, CDR1 MDHEN and CDR2 SYDVKM. In DNA form, the CDR3 reads TGTGCCAGCAGTCCGGGCGACAGGGCCCTCTCCTACGAGCAGTACTTC. It is translated as CASSPGDRALSYEQYF.

This clonotype occurred a few times. V gene TRBV5-1 combines with J gene TRBJ2-3; D is unresolved. CDR3 size: 14 residues. In germline, CDR1 is SGHRS, CDR2 YFSETQ. Trimming cost V 3 bases and J 0 bases, with 8 bases left between them. The DNA for the CDR3 is TGCGCCAGCAGCTCGGCTGATAGCACAGATACGCAGTATTTT. Translated: CASSSADSTDTQYF. The full variable domain, its missing parts supplied by reference TRBV5-1 and TRBJ2-3, is KAGVTQTPRYLIKTRGQQVTLSCSPISGHRSVSWYQQTPGQGLQFLFEYFSETQRNKGNFPGRFSGRQFSNSRSEMNVSTLELGDSALYLCASSSADSTDTQYFGPGTRLTVL.

About this clonotype itself: A much larger clone differs by one base, so this may be a read error. The chain is built from TRBV7-2 and TRBJ1-2; D unresolved. The CDR3 has 13 residues. Germline CDR1 reads SGHTA; CDR2 reads FQGNSA. CDR3 loop: CATDRPLYHGYTF. The DNA for the CDR3 is TGTGCTACCGATAGGCCCCTCTACCATGGCTACACCTTC.

This clonotype was seen once. V usage is TRBV18 and J usage is TRBJ2-3; tentative D call: TRBD1 (6 bases). The germline V gene has CDR1 KGHSH and CDR2 LQKENI. This CDR3 is built from 15 residues. V lost 1 base to trimming and J lost 3 bases, with 11 bases between them. As DNA, the CDR3 is TGTGCCAGCTCACCACGGACAGATCCTACAGATACGCAGTATTTT. Protein: CASSPRTDPTDTQYF. The variable domain in full, completed from reference TRBV18 and TRBJ2-3, reads NAGVMQNPRHLVRRRGQEARLRCSPMKGHSHVYWYRQLPEEGLKFMVYLQKENIIDESGMPKERFSAEFPKEGPSILRIQQVVRGDSAAYFCASSPRTDPTDTQYFGPGTRLTVL.

The V gene is TRBV5-1, the J gene TRBJ2-3; 8 bases are shared with TRBD2. Germline values: CDR1 SGHRS, CDR2 YFSETQ. CDR3 length equals 14 residues. V gave up 0 bases and J gave up 5 bases; unmatched junction bases: 2. The chain's CDR3 is CASSLERGKDTQYF. CDR3 bases: TGCGCCAGCAGCTTGGAGCGGGGGAAAGATACGCAGTATTTT.

The J gene is TRBJ2-3, the V gene TRBV9; the match to TRBD1 covers 9 bases. Germline V CDR1 and CDR2: SGDLS, YYNGEE. This CDR3 has 15 amino acids. J gave up 2 bases and V 3 bases, and 4 bases lay outside the gene matches. CDR3 nucleotide sequence: TGTGCCAGCAGCGCGGGACAGGGCCTCACAGATACGCAGTATTTT. Protein: CASSAGQGLTDTQYF.

The chain has TRBV4-3 and TRBJ2-4; 7 bases fit TRBD2. Germline values: CDR1 LGHNA, CDR2 YSLEER. The V and J ends lost 3 bases and 0 bases, in that order; junction bases with no gene match: 8. There are 17 residues in the CDR3. CDR3 nucleotide sequence: TGCGCCAGCAGCCATGGGAGGGTCCCCACAGCCAAAAACATTCAGTACTTC. It is translated as CASSHGRVPTAKNIQYF.

In this sample, this clonotype turned up a few times. The CDR3 spells CASSVVQGSSYNEQFF. In DNA form, the CDR3 reads TGTGCCAGCAGCGTAGTTCAAGGCAGCTCCTACAATGAGCAGTTCTTC. The rearrangement joins TRBV9 to TRBJ2-1; D gene unclear. Per germline, CDR1 SGDLS and CDR2 YYNGEE. V lost 0 bases and J 0 bases, leaving 10 bases between the germline ends. CDR3 length equals 16 residues. The full variable domain, in which reference TRBV9 and TRBJ2-1 provide the parts outside the CDR3, is DSGVTQTPKHLITATGQRVTLRCSPRSGDLSVYWYQQSLDQGLQFLIQYYNGEERAKGNILERFSAQQFPDLHSELNLSSLELGDSALYFCASSVVQGSSYNEQFFGPGTRLTVL.

This clonotype was observed a handful of times. The chain has TRBV5-1 and TRBJ2-1; TRBD2 aligns across 8 bases. The germline V gene has CDR1 SGHRS and CDR2 YFSETQ. The CDR3 length is 14 residues. The ends lost 3 bases at V and 9 bases at J; junction bases unmatched: 8. The CDR3 is CASSSGTSQAEQFF. Written as DNA, the CDR3 is TGCGCCAGCAGCTCTGGGACTAGTCAGGCTGAGCAGTTCTTC.